Listed here is a single T cell receptor beta chain. These data originate in a study of monozygotic twins with inflammatory bowel disease. TCRdb re-analyzed the 5' RACE reads; it lists each CDR3 protein once, without DNA. This repertoire includes more than 75,000 distinct CDR3 sequences. This CDR3 is built from 14 residues. CDR1 is SGHDT, CDR2 YYEEEE, per germline. Source material: blood. The chain links TRBV5-6 to TRBJ2-7; TCRdb proposes TRBD1, but this gene call is untestable without DNA. The origin of this receptor is a human donor with ulcerative colitis or Crohn's disease, or a healthy co-twin of an affected twin (not recorded which). This chain's CDR3 is CASSLVPGSYEQYF.